A selection of T cell receptor beta chains follows, all from one sample in a study of cytomegalovirus exposure and HLA in healthy donors. Clones were read by immunoSEQ multiplex PCR, and TCRdb kept only the in-frame ones, dropping some. The profile shows more than 95,000 clones, 80% to 85% of them singletons. Sequences were obtained from PBMCs. The source is a young woman in good health and CMV-seronegative. The conserved cysteine and the conserved F or W are not part of the CDR3 here.

v_call | cdr3_aa
TRBV1 | TSSQTKTGGFSPLH
TRBV4-2 | ASSHEGVDTIY
TRBV11-2 | ASSPGTRGSETQY
TRBV27 | ASSLRTSGANTGELF
TRBV4-3 | ASSQVGGGGYEQY
TRBV7-9 | ASSSTYGTYNEQF
TRBV7-9 | SSSSLSWASGNEQF
TRBV29-1 | SARQGGSGSYNEQF
TRBV7-9 | SSSPRGGSGGNEQY
TRBV27 | ASSLTRGVNQPQH
TRBV9 | ASSAGGLAGVNEQF
TRBV7-8 | ASSLAYGQGVEAF
TRBV18 | ASSPQGTEAF
TRBV11-3 | ASSFGELGTDTQY
TRBV7-8 | ASSLARGGYT
TRBV27 | ASSSTSGRGTDTQY
TRBV7-9 | ASSWWTGGRTEAF
TRBV7-9 | ASSRTGNKYEQY
TRBV2 | ASSDEELISYNEQF
TRBV19 | ASIGTGGADIQY
TRBV11-2 | ASSLEPTVSPEAF
TRBV7-9 | AALTQGNTGELF
TRBV7-2 | ASSLQGYRYETQY
TRBV7-9 | ASSGTGTYEQY
TRBV18 | ASSELAGGPTDTQY
TRBV5-6 | ASSLASGRATGDEQY
TRBV5-4 | ASRRTVQETQY
TRBV2 | ASSELGRGVTGELF
TRBV18 | ASSLFGGQGTGLGYT
TRBV9 | ASSVAGFSETQY
TRBV5-1 | ASSLNAGQAYEQY
TRBV30 | AWTSGTVEQF
TRBV6-5 | ASSYSRRAGANVLT
TRBV19 | ASSIGFRTNLLDTQY
TRBV19 | ASSDRGFYEQY
TRBV27 | ASTTTSGVAETQY
TRBV5-6 | ASSDRQGWETQY
TRBV28 | ASSSPTPLLGSPLH
TRBV19 | ASSIQGYEQY
TRBV6-4 | ASSDLRGLGNTIY
TRBV21-1 | ASSKEREGGSGNTIY
TRBV13 | ASSRTGTGINEQF
TRBV5-6 | ASSLSTGKLF
TRBV27 | ASSLLPGTGDNEQY
TRBV11-2 | ASSHGTSGTGEQY
TRBV5-6 | ASSSAGTGGGYGYT
TRBV19 | ASSISIATNEKLF
TRBV6-4 | ASSEGRENSPLH
TRBV7-8 | ASSFLAGSTDTQY
TRBV10-3 | AISEGTGVYEQY
TRBV30 | AWSDAFTGGRTDTQY